This T cell receptor beta chain was sequenced in a study of T cell responses to AZD1222 COVID-19 vaccine. Clones were read by immunoSEQ multiplex PCR, and TCRdb kept only the in-frame ones, dropping some. The sample includes 100,000 to 120,000 clones, about 81% of them seen just once. Points from the study as a whole: There were mostly white British donors and more females than males, and clonal diversity was possibly underestimated.

Of note for this clone: Its antigen is unknown.

Germline V gene lookup returns CDR1 SGHTA and CDR2 FQGNSA. The CDR3 consists of 16 residues. The trim removed 5 bases at V and 4 bases at J, leaving 7 bases unmatched. This TCR was sampled from an adult in good health. Sample: peripheral blood, taken on day 0 of AZD1222 vaccination. The rearrangement uses TRBV7-2 and TRBJ2-3; 12 nucleotides line up with TRBD2. The CDR3 loop is CASSRPSGRAADTQYF. DNA of the CDR3: TGTGCCAGCAGCCGTCCTAGCGGGAGGGCCGCAGATACGCAGTATTTT.